This TCR beta chain was documented in a study of blood T cell repertoires in COVID-19. Overall study: COVID-19 samples from acute and convalescent phases originated in the United States, Italy and Spain. Nucleic acid was either cDNA or gDNA, and it came from T cells, B-cell-depleted T cells, or PBMCs.

The trim removed 8 bases at V and 9 bases at J, leaving 13 bases unmatched. The CDR3 spans 15 residues. Germline CDR1 is SNHLY and CDR2 is FYNNEI. Original processing notes: Reference gene primer amplification in the assay estimated nucleated cell counts. Clones were read by immunoSEQ multiplex PCR, and TCRdb kept only the in-frame ones, dropping some. That table supplies the V and J calls and clone size; D and trimming were determined from the DNA. The sample holds 150,000 to 200,000 clones, 65% to 85% seen once. This clonotype was obtained from a man aged 60 to 75 with active or convalescent COVID-19. The V gene is TRBV2, the J gene TRBJ1-5; the match to TRBD1 covers 10 bases. The sample taken for sequencing was peripheral blood. The DNA for the CDR3 is TGTGCCAGCGACCCGGGACAGGGGCAATCACGGCCCCAGCATTTT. Translating it yields CASDPGQGQSRPQHF.